One sample yielded the 18 T cell receptor beta chains listed below, sequenced in a study of blood T cells in healthy people across ages. The second PCR ran roughly 7 to 12 cycles with a sample-barcoded 5' primer and J-beta primers. MiXCR, run by TCRdb on the 5' RACE reads, gives a single entry per CDR3 protein. This table holds roughly 1,800,000 distinct CDR3 sequences, around 50% found once. The sample taken for sequencing was blood. The receptors derive from a middle-aged woman in good health.

This clonotype was detected only a few times. This chain uses TRBV10-3 with TRBJ1-1; D is unclear. The CDR3 consists of 12 residues. The germline V and J ends were trimmed by 3 bases and 1 base, with 3 bases remaining between them. Per germline, CDR1 ENHRY and CDR2 SYGVKD. The CDR3 DNA reads as TGTGCCATCAGTGACGGGAACACTGAAGCTTTCTTT. Translation: CAISDGNTEAFF.

V is TRBV15 and J is TRBJ2-7; 7 positions match TRBD1. The germline V gene encodes CDR1 LNHNV and CDR2 YYDKDF (reference sequence). The CDR3 is 16 residues long. The V segment lost 3 bases and the J segment 3 bases; nucleotides outside the gene matches: 11. The CDR3 region is CATSRQQTGTYYEQYF. CDR3 in DNA: TGTGCCACCAGCAGGCAACAGACAGGGACGTACTACGAGCAGTACTTC.

The chain couples TRBV5-1 to TRBJ2-1, with D possibly matching TRBD2 (7 bases). The CDR3 sequence is 19 residues long. V lost 3 bases and J 0 bases, leaving 22 bases between the germline ends. Germline CDR1 is SGHRS and CDR2 is YFSETQ. The CDR3 is CASSWGGGGRRGSYNEQFF. The CDR3 coding sequence is TGCGCCAGCAGCTGGGGGGGCGGAGGGCGACGAGGCTCCTACAATGAGCAGTTCTTC.

A few counts support this clonotype. The chain links TRBV4-1 to TRBJ2-7, with 8 bases lining up with TRBD2. Germline V lookup: CDR1 MGHRA, CDR2 YSYEKL. This CDR3 is built from 14 residues. The trim removed 1 base at V and 3 bases at J, leaving 2 bases unmatched. CDR3 bases: TGCGCCAGCAGCCAAGCCGGGAGGGACTACGAGCAGTACTTC. Translation gives CASSQAGRDYEQYF.

The V call is TRBV19, the J call TRBJ1-2; 7 positions agree with TRBD1. J lost 4 bases, V lost 5 bases, and 13 bases had no gene match. The CDR3 spans 16 residues. Germline lookup yields CDR1 LNHDA and CDR2 SQIVND (reference sequence). The DNA of the CDR3 is TGTGCCAGTAGTTGGGGTAAAACCGGGACAGCCTATGGCTACACCTTC. Translation: CASSWGKTGTAYGYTF.

The rearrangement links TRBV7-2 to TRBJ2-5; maybe TRBD1 (6 bases). The V gene's germline CDR1 is SGHTA and CDR2 FQGNSA. This CDR3 is built from 13 residues. V gave up 4 bases and J gave up 4 bases, with 10 bases separating them. The CDR3 protein is CASSWDMRETQYF. The DNA of the CDR3 is TGTGCCAGCAGCTGGGACATGCGAGAGACCCAGTACTTC.

This clonotype showed up many times. The CDR3 here is CSVAQEAMTQYF. CDR3 nucleotide sequence: TGCAGCGTTGCCCAGGAGGCAATGACCCAGTACTTC. The chain combines TRBV29-1 with TRBJ2-5, with a possible D match to TRBD2 (5 bases). The CDR3 totals 12 residues. Looked up from germline, CDR1 is SQVTM and CDR2 is ANQGSEA. Trimming removed 4 bases from V and 7 bases from J, with 13 bases in between.

This clonotype turned up a few times. The chain employs TRBV29-1 and TRBJ2-1; 7 nucleotides match TRBD2. The J call may be wrong; the DNA end is better matched by TRBJ2-7. The CDR3 runs to 15 residues. The V gene's germline CDR1 is SQVTM and CDR2 ANQGSEA. CDR3 loop: CSGASGTSSYNEQYF. The DNA of the CDR3 is TGCAGCGGAGCTAGCGGCACGAGCTCCTACAATGAGCAGTACTTC.

This clonotype was picked up a small number of times. The gene calls are TRBV2 and TRBJ2-3; a weak D match, TRBD1 (6 bases). The CDR3 spans 15 residues. The germline CDR1 and CDR2 sequences are SNHLY and FYNNEI. V lost 7 bases and J lost 2, with 16 bases in between. The CDR3 bases are TGTGCCAGCAATCTTGTAGGGGGATACACAGATACGCAGTATTTT. This gives the protein CASNLVGGYTDTQYF.

V is TRBV7-6 and J is TRBJ1-4; D might be TRBD1 (5 bases). V gave up 1 base and J gave up 8 bases, with 14 bases separating them. Germline lookup yields CDR1 SGHVS and CDR2 FNYEAQ. This CDR3 has 15 amino acids. CDR3 sequence: CASSLGAGRDEKLFF. CDR3 coding DNA: TGTGCCAGCAGCTTAGGGGCAGGGCGGGACGAAAAACTGTTTTTT.

V gene TRBV7-2 combines with J gene TRBJ1-1; D is possibly TRBD1 (5 bases). CDR3 length: 16 residues. Per germline, CDR1 SGHTA and CDR2 FQGNSA. V lost 2 bases and J lost 0, with 13 bases in between. Here the CDR3 reads CASSLQMPGVNTEAFF. The DNA of the CDR3 is TGTGCCAGCAGCTTACAGATGCCGGGGGTGAACACTGAAGCTTTCTTT.

The rearrangement joins TRBV5-1 to TRBJ2-2; 7 bases agree with TRBD2. Germline assignment: CDR1 SGHRS and CDR2 YFSETQ. J gave up 4 bases and V 8 bases, and 8 bases lay outside the gene matches. This CDR3 contains 14 residues. CDR3 sequence (DNA): TGCGCCAGTGAAGCGGGGTCCCGCACCGGGGAGCTGTTTTTT. This codes for CASEAGSRTGELFF.

CDR3 DNA sequence: TGTGCCAGCACCCGCACCGGGACAGAAGAGACCCAGTACTTC. Residues: CASTRTGTEETQYF. This rearrangement joins TRBV5-5 to TRBJ2-5, with TRBD1 identical over 7 bases. The V gene's germline CDR1 is SGHKS and CDR2 YYEKEE (reference sequence). The CDR3 covers 14 residues. Germline trimming cut 6 bases from V and 3 bases from J; bases unmatched to any gene: 8.

The V and J genes are TRBV7-2 and TRBJ1-6; D not certain. In germline, CDR1 is SGHTA, CDR2 FQGNSA. The CDR3 sequence is 12 residues long. V dropped 1 base and J dropped 10 bases, with 5 bases sitting between them. The CDR3 nucleotides read TGTGCCAGCAGCTTAGTAGCCTCACCCCTCCACTTT. It translates to CASSLVASPLHF.

This clonotype has only a few counts. This sequence joins TRBV6-2 or TRBV6-3 and TRBJ2-7, with a tentative D call TRBD1 (5 bases). V lost 6 bases, J lost 1 base, and 19 bases lay in between. CDR1 is MNHEY, CDR2 SVGEGT, per germline. CDR3 size: 16 residues. CDR3 in amino acids: CASSLKLRQSSYEQYF. As DNA, the CDR3 is TGTGCCAGCAGCCTAAAGTTGAGACAGTCATCCTACGAGCAGTACTTC.

The chain's CDR3 is CATSRNQQGTRETQYF. CDR3 DNA: TGTGCCACCAGCAGAAACCAACAGGGGACGAGAGAGACCCAGTACTTC. This chain links TRBV15 with TRBJ2-7, with 7 positions matching TRBD1. The assigned J gene may be wrong: the sequence end matches TRBJ2-5 better. In germline, CDR1 is LNHNV, CDR2 YYDKDF (reference sequence). The CDR3 is 16 amino acids.

The count of this clonotype is one. The rearrangement uses TRBV28 and TRBJ1-1, with D perhaps matching TRBD1 (6 bases). Germline CDR1 reads MDHEN; CDR2 reads SYDVKM. The CDR3 is 14 amino acids. Trimming took off 5 bases at V and 1 base at J, with 11 bases between the two ends. The CDR3 DNA reads as TGTGCCAGCAGTCCACCGGGACAGAACACTGAAGCTTTCTTT. It is translated as CASSPPGQNTEAFF.

This chain connects TRBV7-8 to TRBJ2-3; TRBD1 might be the D (5 bases). The V gene's germline CDR1 is SGHVS and CDR2 FQNEAQ. The CDR3 has 17 amino acids. V shed 3 bases and J shed 0 bases, with 16 bases lying between them. The CDR3 nucleotides read TGTGCCAGCAGCTTCTCCGCAGGGATGAGGAGCACAGATACGCAGTATTTT. It encodes CASSFSAGMRSTDTQYF.